These 28 T cell receptor beta chains were all obtained from the same sample, sequenced in a study of cytomegalovirus exposure and HLA in healthy donors. A multiplex PCR was run with 60 Vbeta primers and 13 Jbeta primers. Clones were read by immunoSEQ multiplex PCR, and TCRdb kept only the in-frame ones, dropping some. Among 90,000 to 130,000 clones listed, around three quarters were seen once. Sequenced: PBMCs. These receptor sequences come from a woman between 18 and 29 years old in good health and CMV-seropositive.

CDR3 region: CASSLAPSGQLTDTQYF. Written as DNA, the CDR3 is TGTGCCAGCAGCTTAGCACCCAGCGGACAGCTCACAGATACGCAGTATTTT. V usage is TRBV7-8 and J usage is TRBJ2-3; D might be TRBD1 (6 bases). Germline V gene lookup returns CDR1 SGHVS and CDR2 FQNEAQ. CDR3 length equals 17 residues. Trimming stripped 0 bases from V and 2 bases from J, with 15 bases between.

The J gene is TRBJ1-5, the V gene TRBV19; no clear D. Germline CDR1 reads LNHDA; CDR2 reads SQIVND (reference sequence). This CDR3 region has 15 residues. Trimming removed 3 bases from V and 0 bases from J, with 9 bases in between. Here the CDR3 reads CASSMYRNSNQPQHF. Written as DNA, the CDR3 is TGTGCCAGTAGTATGTACAGAAATAGCAATCAGCCCCAGCATTTT.

The chain combines TRBV29-1 with TRBJ2-1; 9 bases line up with TRBD1. CDR3 length: 12 amino acids. Germline CDR1 SQVTM, CDR2 ANQGSEA. CDR3 in amino acids: CSGDRAQNEQFF. Here the CDR3 DNA reads TGCAGTGGGGACAGGGCCCAAAATGAGCAGTTCTTC.

The chain couples TRBV6-1 to TRBJ2-1, with a weak D call TRBD1 (6 bases). Trimming cost V 2 bases and J 2 bases, with 28 bases left between them. Germline V CDR1 and CDR2: MNHNS, SASEGT. The CDR3 consists of 21 residues. CDR3 sequence (DNA): TGTGCCAGCAGTGAACGGGGTCCAGGGGTAATATCGTTAGGTCCCTACAATGAGCAGTTCTTC. Translation gives CASSERGPGVISLGPYNEQFF.

This clone was seen only once. The chain is built from TRBV27 and TRBJ1-1; TRBD1 matches at 10 bases. The CDR3 runs 15 residues. Looked up from germline, CDR1 is MNHEY and CDR2 is SMNVEV (reference sequence). Germline trimming cut 6 bases from V and 9 bases from J; bases unmatched to any gene: 13. The CDR3 sequence is CASSNPGQGFRQAFF. CDR3 nucleotide sequence: TGTGCCAGCAGCAACCCGGGACAGGGGTTTCGCCAAGCTTTCTTT.

The chain recombines TRBV6-1 with TRBJ2-7, with 7 bases lining up with TRBD1. V lost 2 bases, J lost 4 bases, and 5 bases stayed unmatched. Germline V lookup: CDR1 MNHNS, CDR2 SASEGT. The CDR3 sequence is 14 residues long. Here the CDR3 DNA reads TGTGCCAGCAGTGAATGGGGACAGACTTACGAGCAGTACTTC. Translated: CASSEWGQTYEQYF.

Only a few counts were recorded for this clone. The gene calls are TRBV5-5 and TRBJ1-4, with TRBD1 identical over 8 bases. Trimming removed 1 base from V and 3 bases from J; junction bases left unmatched: 5. CDR1 is SGHKS and CDR2 is YYEKEE in the germline V gene (reference sequence). The CDR3 has 16 residues. The CDR3 loop reads CASSLTGGQANEKLFF. CDR3 sequence (DNA): TGTGCCAGCAGCTTGACAGGGGGTCAAGCTAATGAAAAACTGTTTTTT.

This clone was observed a few times. The chain employs TRBV7-3 and TRBJ2-7; possible D gene TRBD1, 5 bases. Germline V gives CDR1 SGHTA, CDR2 FQGTGA. CDR3 length: 13 amino acids. V lost 1 base to trimming and J lost 5 bases, with 9 bases between them. CDR3 coding DNA: TGTGCCAGCAGCTTAATAGGGGCCGACGAGCAGTACTTC. It specifies CASSLIGADEQYF.

This chain connects TRBV27 to TRBJ1-1, with D tentatively TRBD1 (6 bases). Trimming cost V 1 base and J 4 bases, with 22 bases left between them. There are 18 residues in the CDR3. Germline V gene sequence: CDR1 MNHEY, CDR2 SMNVEV (reference sequence). The CDR3 protein is CASSLLGDRLPSGTEAFF. The CDR3 DNA reads TGTGCCAGCAGTTTATTAGGTGACAGGCTACCATCGGGCACTGAAGCTTTCTTT.

The rearrangement uses TRBV5-1 and TRBJ1-2; maybe TRBD1 (6 bases). Trimming stripped 4 bases from V and 3 bases from J, with 13 bases between. Germline V gene data show CDR1 as SGHRS and CDR2 as YFSETQ. This CDR3 region has 14 residues. The CDR3 DNA reads TGCGCCAGCAGCATACAGGGTGGGGACTATGGCTACACCTTC. Amino acids: CASSIQGGDYGYTF.

V usage is TRBV27 and J usage is TRBJ2-5; 9 bases align to TRBD2. V lost 3 bases to trimming and J lost 7 bases; unmatched junction nucleotides: 9. The CDR3 is 15 residues long. CDR1 MNHEY and CDR2 SMNVEV come from the germline V gene (reference sequence). Here the CDR3 DNA reads TGTGCCAGCAGTTTTAGGGCTAGCGGGACCCTGACCCAGTACTTC. Encoded protein: CASSFRASGTLTQYF.

This clone occurred a few times. In DNA, the CDR3 is TGCGCCAGCAGCTTTGGCCAGGGGTACACTGAAGCTTTCTTT. This encodes CASSFGQGYTEAFF. The J gene is TRBJ1-1, the V gene TRBV5-1; D may be TRBD1 (6 bases). The germline gives CDR1 SGHRS, CDR2 YFSETQ. Trimming removed 2 bases from V and 3 bases from J, with 11 bases in between. The length of the CDR3 is 14 residues.

The chain has TRBV7-9 and TRBJ1-3, with D possibly being TRBD1 (6 bases). V lost 4 bases, J lost 4 bases, and 23 bases lay in between. The CDR3 is made up of 18 amino acids. CDR1 is SEHNR, CDR2 FQNEAQ, per germline (reference sequence). DNA of the CDR3: TGTGCCAGCAGCTCACTGGACAGCCAAATAAGAAAAGGAAACACCATATATTTT. Its protein is CASSSLDSQIRKGNTIYF.

The chain recombines TRBV30 with TRBJ2-4; 12 bases match TRBD2. Trimming cost V 1 base and J 0 bases; bases outside gene matches: 7. The CDR3 extends over 18 amino acids. Germline lookup yields CDR1 GTSNPN and CDR2 SVGIG (reference sequence). CDR3 amino acids: CAWSGGTSGYLAKNIQYF. For the CDR3, the DNA is TGTGCCTGGAGTGGAGGGACTAGCGGGTACTTAGCCAAAAACATTCAGTACTTC.

J is TRBJ2-7 and V is TRBV19, with 8 bases that match TRBD1. V lost 4 bases, J lost 7 bases, and 12 bases stayed unmatched. The germline CDR1 and CDR2 sequences are LNHDA and SQIVND (reference sequence). This CDR3 region has 15 residues. The CDR3 DNA reads TGTGCCAGTAGTACCCGACAGGGGATAGTGAGAGAGCAGTACTTC. It yields the protein CASSTRQGIVREQYF.

This chain uses TRBV30 with TRBJ1-5; no definite D call. Germline V gene sequence: CDR1 GTSNPN, CDR2 SVGIG (reference sequence). The V end lost 2 bases, the J end lost 14 bases, and 13 bases lay between the germline ends. The CDR3 runs to 11 residues. The CDR3 loop is CAWSKALTKHF. The CDR3 nucleotides are TGTGCCTGGAGTAAAGCCCTAACTAAGCATTTT.

J is TRBJ1-2 and V is TRBV7-2; D might be TRBD1 (6 bases). Trimming pared 6 bases from V and 6 bases from J, leaving 11 bases between. The CDR3 is 12 amino acids. Germline assignment: CDR1 SGHTA and CDR2 FQGNSA. CDR3 sequence (DNA): TGTGCCAGCAGATTTAACAGGGATGGCTACACCTTC. Translating gives CASRFNRDGYTF.

The gene calls are TRBV18 and TRBJ1-1; no definite D call. The ends were cut back, 7 bases at V and 2 bases at J, with 8 bases in the middle. CDR3 length equals 12 residues. Germline CDR1 KGHSH, CDR2 LQKENI. Written as DNA, the CDR3 is TGTGCCAGCTGGCGGGGAAACACTGAAGCTTTCTTT. Its translation: CASWRGNTEAFF.

Only a few counts were recorded for this clone. J is TRBJ1-1 and V is TRBV6-1; no firm D call. The CDR3 has 13 amino acids. V was trimmed by 6 bases and J by 8 bases, leaving 16 bases between them. Germline V lookup: CDR1 MNHNS, CDR2 SASEGT. CDR3 protein: CASSLRSGREAFF. The CDR3 DNA is TGTGCCAGCAGCCTTAGGAGTGGGAGGGAAGCTTTCTTT.

The CDR3 region is CASSESQSSPQSEQYF. The CDR3 nucleotides are TGTGCCAGCAGTGAGTCTCAGTCTAGTCCCCAATCCGAGCAGTACTTC. The chain links TRBV28 to TRBJ2-7, with D hard to call. The V end lost 5 bases, the J end lost 6 bases, and 23 bases lay between the germline ends. CDR3 length: 16 amino acids. Germline CDR1 and CDR2: MDHEN and SYDVKM.

The chain carries TRBV21-1 and TRBJ2-7; TRBD2 reflects the table's D call only, with no check against the DNA. TRBV21-1 is a pseudogene. This CDR3 has 15 amino acids. CDR3 region: CASMRHSGTSYEQYF. Here the CDR3 DNA reads TGTGCCAGCATGCGGCACAGCGGGACCTCCTACGAGCAGTACTTC.

The J gene is TRBJ1-2, the V gene TRBV5-5; D possibly corresponds to TRBD1 (5 bases). The germline V and J ends were trimmed by 4 bases and 4 bases, with 11 bases remaining between them. Germline-derived CDR1 and CDR2 are SGHKS and YYEKEE (reference sequence). The CDR3 extends over 13 amino acids. Written as DNA, the CDR3 is TGTGCCAGCAGCGGTCAGGGTGCCTATGGCTACACCTTC. Translated, it gives CASSGQGAYGYTF.

The chain employs TRBV6-5 and TRBJ1-2, with D possibly matching TRBD1 (5 bases). This CDR3 comprises 13 residues. CDR1 MNHEY and CDR2 SVGAGI come from the germline V gene. Trimming stripped 2 bases from V and 5 bases from J, with 9 bases between. CDR3 region: CASSYGARYGYTF. The CDR3 DNA reads as TGTGCCAGCAGTTACGGGGCTAGGTATGGCTACACCTTC.

The chain employs TRBV13 and TRBJ2-2; TRBD2 aligns across 7 bases. The CDR3 is made up of 17 amino acids. Unmatched junction bases numbered 15, after V lost 6 bases and J lost 5 bases. Germline V CDR1 and CDR2: PRHDT, FYEKMQ (reference sequence). In nucleotides, the CDR3 is TGTGCCAGCAGTTACCCCACGTCTGGCGGGAGAACCGGGGAGCTGTTTTTT. This encodes CASSYPTSGGRTGELFF.

The gene calls are TRBV7-9 and TRBJ1-5, with D possibly matching TRBD1 (6 bases). Germline V gene sequence: CDR1 SEHNR, CDR2 FQNEAQ (reference sequence). V shed 1 base and J shed 5 bases, with 21 bases lying between them. CDR3 size: 18 residues. The CDR3 spells CASSLGAGAGGFDQPQHF. The CDR3 nucleotides are TGTGCCAGCAGCTTAGGGGCAGGGGCTGGGGGTTTCGATCAGCCCCAGCATTTT.

The table lists this clone with a count of one. This sequence joins TRBV5-6 and TRBJ2-7, with 11 bases lining up with TRBD1. J gave up 7 bases and V 4 bases, and 10 bases lay outside the gene matches. This CDR3 spans 15 amino acids. Germline assignment: CDR1 SGHDT and CDR2 YYEEEE. The CDR3 spells CASSSTGQGAREQYF. The CDR3, as DNA: TGTGCCAGCAGCAGTACCGGACAGGGGGCAAGAGAGCAGTACTTC.

V and J are TRBV5-1 and TRBJ2-6, with TRBD1 identical over 8 bases. The germline V gene encodes CDR1 SGHRS and CDR2 YFSETQ. The junction had 5 bases not matched to a gene; V was cut back by 0 bases and J by 0 bases. This CDR3 has 18 amino acids. CDR3 bases: TGCGCCAGCAGCTTGGTGGGGACAGGAAGCTCTGGGGCCAACGTCCTGACTTTC. It codes for CASSLVGTGSSGANVLTF.

The chain joins TRBV5-6 to TRBJ2-5; D gene unclear. Trimming left V 3 bases short and J 5 bases short, with 5 bases between. CDR3 length equals 11 residues. Germline CDR1 and CDR2: SGHDT and YYEEEE. CDR3 residues: CASSSSETQYF. As DNA, the CDR3 is TGTGCCAGCAGCTCGTCCGAGACCCAGTACTTC.